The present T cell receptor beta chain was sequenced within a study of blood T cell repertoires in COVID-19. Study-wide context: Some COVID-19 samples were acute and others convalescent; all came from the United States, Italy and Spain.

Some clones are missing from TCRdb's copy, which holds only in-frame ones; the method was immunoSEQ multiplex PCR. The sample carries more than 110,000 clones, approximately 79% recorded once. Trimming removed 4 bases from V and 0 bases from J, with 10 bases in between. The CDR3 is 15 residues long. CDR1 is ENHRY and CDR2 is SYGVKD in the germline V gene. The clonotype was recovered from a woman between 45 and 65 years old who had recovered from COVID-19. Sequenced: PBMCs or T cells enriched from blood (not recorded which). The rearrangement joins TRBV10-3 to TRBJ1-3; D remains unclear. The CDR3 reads CAISGSSSSGNTIYF. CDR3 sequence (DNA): TGTGCCATCAGTGGGTCTTCGAGCTCTGGAAACACCATATATTTT.